These T cell receptor beta chains were read from a single sample in a study of T cell repertoires in cytomegalovirus infection. TCRdb used MiXCR to reprocess the reads, holding one entry per CDR3 protein. The sample has some 150,000 distinct CDR3 sequences, roughly 6% seen once. The specimen was PBMCs. These receptors were obtained from a human donor in good health (CMV status not recorded). Some clones in this sample may be carry-over from other donors' samples. Both conserved end residues are part of each CDR3. D genes are given only for firm matches. Only some rows state a clone size, as once, few, many or a class for expanded clones.

cdr3_length,v_call,clone_size,j_call,d_call,cdr3_nt,cdr3_aa
13,TRBV3-1,.,TRBJ1-1,.,TGTGCCAGCAGCCGTCGGTCCGGACCTGAAGCTTTCTTT,CASSRRSGPEAFF
13,TRBV12-3/TRBV12-4,few,TRBJ2-3,.,TGTGCCAGCAGTTTGAGCCCTCACTGGGCGCAGTATTTT,CASSLSPHWAQYF
12,TRBV7-9,many,TRBJ1-5,.,TGTGCCAGCAGCCAGGGGTCTCAGCCCCAGCATTTT,CASSQGSQPQHF
14,TRBV11-3,many,TRBJ2-1,TRBD1,TGTGCCAGCAGCCTAGGGGGCGGCCACAATGAGCAGTTCTTC,CASSLGGGHNEQFF
14,TRBV18,many,TRBJ2-1,.,TGTGCCAGCTCACCGAGCCAAACAGGGGAGCGGGAGTTCTTC,CASSPSQTGEREFF
12,TRBV2,few,TRBJ1-2,.,TGTGCCAGCAGTGACCGTAACTATGGCTACACCTTC,CASSDRNYGYTF
13,TRBV10-3,few,TRBJ1-1,.,TGTGCCTCCCGATCCGAGGGATACACTGAAGCTTTCTTT,CASRSEGYTEAFF
14,TRBV18,many,TRBJ1-5,TRBD1,TGTGCCAGCTCACTACGACAGGGAGAACAGCCCCAGCATTTT,CASSLRQGEQPQHF
15,TRBV28,few,TRBJ2-3,.,TGTGCCAGCAGCTCCTCCCCGCGCCCCACAGATACGCAGTATTTT,CASSSSPRPTDTQYF
13,TRBV29-1,few,TRBJ1-2,.,TGCAGCGTTCTGATAGGGGTCGGCTATGGCTACACCTTC,CSVLIGVGYGYTF
12,TRBV20-1,.,TRBJ1-5,.,TGCAGTGCTAGAAACGGCAATCAGCCCCAGCATTTT,CSARNGNQPQHF
14,TRBV7-3,many,TRBJ1-2,TRBD1,TGTGCCAGCAGCCAAACAGGGGGGGAATATGGCTACACCTTC,CASSQTGGEYGYTF
15,TRBV15,many,TRBJ1-1,.,TGTGCCACCAGCAGAGAAGGGGCAATGAACACTGAAGCTTTCTTT,CATSREGAMNTEAFF
13,TRBV5-4,few,TRBJ2-3,TRBD2,TGTGCCAGCAGCTTGCCCCGCCGGGAGGCGCAGTATTTT,CASSLPRREAQYF
15,TRBV5-5,.,TRBJ2-2,.,TGTGCCAGCAGCTTCCTGCGGGGGAACACCGGGGAGCTGTTTTTT,CASSFLRGNTGELFF
13,TRBV5-5,few,TRBJ2-2,.,TGTGCCAGCAGCTTCAGGGCTACCGGGGAGCTGTTTTTT,CASSFRATGELFF
15,TRBV19,few,TRBJ1-1,.,TGTGCCAGTAGTATAGCCCGGGGGGTGAACACTGAAGCTTTCTTT,CASSIARGVNTEAFF
15,TRBV7-8,many,TRBJ1-1,.,TGTGCCAGCAGGAAGGGTGAGTCCATGAACACTGAAGCTTTCTTT,CASRKGESMNTEAFF
14,TRBV7-2,many,TRBJ2-5,.,TGTGCCAGCAGTATAGACAGGAGCCAAGAGACCCAGTACTTC,CASSIDRSQETQYF
13,TRBV7-2,many,TRBJ1-1,.,TGTGCCAGCACCTTAGCGGGTGGCACTGAAGCTTTCTTT,CASTLAGGTEAFF
13,TRBV28,.,TRBJ2-7,TRBD2,TGTGCCGTACGCGGGGGGCTCACCTACGAGCAGTACTTC,CAVRGGLTYEQYF
13,TRBV12-3/TRBV12-4,.,TRBJ2-5,.,TGTGCCAGCAGCCCCGGCAGGTGGGAGACCCAGTACTTC,CASSPGRWETQYF
13,TRBV7-2,many,TRBJ2-5,.,TGTGCCAGCAGCCCCCGGCTCCAAGAGACCCAGTACTTC,CASSPRLQETQYF
16,TRBV2,few,TRBJ2-1,TRBD1,TGTGCCAGCAGTGAACGTCGACAGGGGGGCTACAATGAGCAGTTCTTC,CASSERRQGGYNEQFF
12,TRBV7-3,.,TRBJ1-1,.,TGTGCCAGCAGCTTCGGGGGAATCGAAGCTTTCTTT,CASSFGGIEAFF
13,TRBV7-3,many,TRBJ2-1,.,TGTGCCAGCAGCTTAGAGGTCGAGGATGAGCAGTTCTTC,CASSLEVEDEQFF
19,TRBV15,many,TRBJ2-7,TRBD2,TGTGCCACCAGCAGATTTTCGGCTAGCGGGGGAAACTACAACTACGAGCAGTACTTC,CATSRFSASGGNYNYEQYF
14,TRBV28,.,TRBJ2-3,TRBD1,TGTGCCAGCAGTCCCAAGACAGGGTCCGATACGCAGTATTTT,CASSPKTGSDTQYF